Sequencing of this T cell receptor (beta chain) was carried out in a study of beta chain features in type 1 diabetes. Background on the study: The examined sorted cells totaled fewer than 140 million across samples.

Sequenced material consisted of expressed TCRB transcripts (all of the isolated RNA was reverse transcribed). Profiling relied on immunoSEQ multiplex PCR, and the TCRdb table lists in-frame clones only, not all of them. The repertoire holds 250,000 to 350,000 clones, with approximately 10% as singletons. This clone came up a few times. Sorting produced populations that all topped 95% purity. This sequence was found in a woman in her 30s in good health. Sequenced input: naive CD4+ T cells from blood.

CDR3 sequence (DNA): TGTGCCAGCAGTCCCGGGACTTCCTACAATGAGCAGTTCTTC. Amino acids: CASSPGTSYNEQFF. The V call is TRBV28, the J call TRBJ2-1, with D possibly being TRBD2 (6 bases). The CDR3 totals 14 residues. Germline V gives CDR1 MDHEN, CDR2 SYDVKM. V dropped 5 bases and J dropped 1 base, with 9 bases sitting between them. The complete variable domain, with remaining parts taken from reference TRBV28 and TRBJ2-1, reads DVKVTQSSRYLVKRTGEKVFLECVQDMDHENMFWYRQDPGLGLRLIYFSYDVKMKEKGDIPEGYSVSREKKERFSLILESASTNQTSMYLCASSPGTSYNEQFFGPGTRLTVL.